This TCR beta chain was documented in a study of blood T cell repertoires in COVID-19. Those enrolled, adults aged roughly 18 to 89 years, came from some 25 US areas. Cohorts were based on clinical histories the participants reported. During the 2 weeks before they entered the study, exposed participants had met someone with a PCR-confirmed or clinician-diagnosed COVID-19 case. The table came from immunoSEQ multiplex PCR; TCRdb's copy has only in-frame clones and leaves some out. The sample consists of some 200,000 clones, about four fifths of them appearing once. This CDR3 contains 13 residues. V was shortened by 6 bases and J by 13 bases, with 21 bases between the two germline ends.

The chain is built from TRBV12-3 or TRBV12-4 and TRBJ1-1; the D gene is possibly TRBD1 (6 bases). The receptor was derived from a woman aged 45-60 years who had been exposed to COVID-19. Sequencing input: PBMCs or T cells enriched from blood (not recorded which). The CDR3: CASSPWGAGGDFF. The CDR3 nucleotides read TGTGCCAGCAGCCCCTGGGGGGCGGGGGGGGATTTCTTT.